Below are 9 T cell receptor beta chains sequenced from a single sample in a study of radiation and T cells in renal cell carcinoma. Treatment: treatment-naive control, cytoreductive nephrectomy. The protocol was immunoSEQ multiplex PCR, while the TCRdb copy is restricted to in-frame clones and leaves out a portion. The sample consists of about 23,000 clones, more than 50% of them appearing once. Sequencing used tumor tissue, obtained from a patient whose treatment was nephrectomy without radiotherapy. The receptors were gathered from a human donor with renal cell carcinoma.

A single count supports this clone. The chain employs TRBV6-5 and TRBJ2-3, with 10 bases identical to TRBD2. Germline V gene lookup returns CDR1 MNHEY and CDR2 SVGAGI. The CDR3 length is 12 residues. J lost 11 bases, V lost 2 bases, and 1 base had no gene match. The CDR3 sequence is CASSYSGGGQYF. The CDR3 region has the DNA TGTGCCAGCAGTTACAGCGGGGGGGGGCAGTATTTT.

The J gene is TRBJ1-6, the V gene TRBV30; D not resolved. Trimming pared 4 bases from V and 10 bases from J, leaving 11 bases between. This CDR3 is built from 12 residues. From germline, CDR1 is GTSNPN and CDR2 SVGIG (reference sequence). The CDR3 protein is CAWTFPASPLHF. CDR3 DNA: TGTGCCTGGACCTTTCCAGCGTCACCCCTCCACTTT.

The gene calls are TRBV15 and TRBJ1-5; D unresolved. V lost 5 bases and J lost 4, with 6 bases in between. The CDR3 contains 12 residues. Looked up from germline, CDR1 is LNHNV and CDR2 is YYDKDF (reference sequence). DNA of the CDR3: TGTGCCACCAGCCCGGAAAATCAGCCCCAGCATTTT. As protein: CATSPENQPQHF.

This chain uses TRBV7-2 with TRBJ1-2, with D maybe TRBD1 (6 bases). There are 15 residues in the CDR3. Deletions cut 1 base from V and 9 bases from J, with 18 bases between. In germline, CDR1 is SGHTA, CDR2 FQGNSA. The CDR3 coding sequence is TGTGCCAGCAGCTTAGAGGTCGACAGGCCAGACAGCTACACCTTC. Amino acid sequence: CASSLEVDRPDSYTF.

This clone was seen only a few times. The rearrangement joins TRBV4-1 to TRBJ1-6; no clear D gene. V lost 3 bases and J 0 bases, leaving 6 bases between the germline ends. The CDR3 consists of 15 residues. Germline V gene sequence: CDR1 MGHRA, CDR2 YSYEKL. CDR3 amino acids: CASSQGSSYNSPLHF. CDR3 sequence (DNA): TGCGCCAGCAGCCAGGGGAGCTCCTATAATTCACCCCTCCACTTT.

This clone is medium-sized. This rearrangement joins TRBV4-3 to TRBJ2-1; 7 bases match TRBD2. CDR1 is LGHNA, CDR2 YSLEER, per germline. V lost 0 bases to trimming and J lost 7 bases; unmatched junction nucleotides: 9. The CDR3 consists of 16 residues. The CDR3 protein is CASSQDRGGPANEQFF. As DNA, the CDR3 is TGCGCCAGCAGCCAAGACCGCGGGGGACCCGCGAATGAGCAGTTCTTC.

The V and J genes are TRBV7-2 and TRBJ1-5; D gene uncertain. Per germline, CDR1 SGHTA and CDR2 FQGNSA. The CDR3 sequence is 11 residues long. V lost 3 bases, J lost 12 bases, and 9 bases lay in between. This CDR3 reads CASSLAYGQHF. DNA for the CDR3: TGTGCCAGCAGCTTGGCCTATGGCCAGCATTTT.

Only a few counts were recorded for this clone. The V gene is TRBV7-9, the J gene TRBJ2-4, with unresolved D. V lost 8 bases to trimming and J lost 8 bases, with 13 bases between them. This CDR3 region has 12 residues. CDR1 is SEHNR, CDR2 FQNEAQ, per germline (reference sequence). The chain's CDR3 is CASGFQVDIQYF. The CDR3 DNA reads as TGTGCCAGCGGGTTCCAGGTAGACATTCAGTACTTC. The whole variable domain, remainder taken from reference TRBV7-9 and TRBJ2-4, is DTGVSQNPRHKITKRGQNVTFRCDPISEHNRLYWYRQTLGQGPEFLTYFQNEAQLEKSRLLSDRFSAERPKGSFSTLEIQRTEQGDSAMYLCASGFQVDIQYFGAGTRLSVL.

The genes are TRBV13 and TRBJ2-7, with D possibly TRBD2 on 6 matching bases. The CDR3 has 16 residues. Looked up from germline, CDR1 is PRHDT and CDR2 is FYEKMQ (reference sequence). Deletions cut 2 bases from V and 0 bases from J, with 14 bases between. The CDR3: CASSLFFRGSSYEQYF. The CDR3 region has the DNA TGTGCCAGCAGCTTATTTTTCCGGGGGAGCTCCTACGAGCAGTACTTC.